The clone carrying this T cell receptor (beta chain) was observed at least ten times. What it recognizes is unknown. This entry comes from a study of T-cell reconstitution after alpha-beta-depleted transplantation in children. Study-level points and caveats: By one year post-transplant, T-cell counts and diversity largely arose from T cells that were newly produced.

In germline, CDR1 is SGDLS, CDR2 YYNGEE. CDR3 length: 17 amino acids. With V trimmed by 4 bases and J by 10 bases, 15 bases remained unmatched. The library targeted TCRbeta and was prepared with unique molecular identifiers. TCRdb itself ran the PCR reads through MiXCR, one entry per CDR3 protein. The data show 500,000 to 750,000 distinct CDR3 sequences, roughly 30% seen once. This TCR came from a boy in the first two years of life with Wiskott-Aldrich syndrome, due to receive a stem cell transplant. The chain links TRBV9 to TRBJ2-1, with 12 bases fitting TRBD2. The sequencing used PBMCs, collected before TCRalphabeta/CD19-depleted stem cell transplant. DNA of the CDR3: TGTGCCAGCAGCCTCCCCGCGCTAGCGGGAGGGTTTGGAGAGCAGTTCTTC. This translates into CASSLPALAGGFGEQFF.